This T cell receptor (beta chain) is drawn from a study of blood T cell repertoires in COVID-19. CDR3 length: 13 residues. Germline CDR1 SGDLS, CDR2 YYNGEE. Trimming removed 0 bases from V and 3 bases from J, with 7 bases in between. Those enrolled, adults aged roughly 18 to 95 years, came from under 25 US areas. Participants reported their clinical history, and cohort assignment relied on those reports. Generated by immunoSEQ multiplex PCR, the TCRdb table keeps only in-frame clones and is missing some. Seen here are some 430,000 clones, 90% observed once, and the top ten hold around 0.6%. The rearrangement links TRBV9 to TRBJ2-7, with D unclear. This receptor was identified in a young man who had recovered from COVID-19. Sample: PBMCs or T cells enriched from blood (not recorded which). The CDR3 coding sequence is TGTGCCAGCAGCGTAGGTCGCGACTACGAGCAGTACTTC. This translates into CASSVGRDYEQYF.